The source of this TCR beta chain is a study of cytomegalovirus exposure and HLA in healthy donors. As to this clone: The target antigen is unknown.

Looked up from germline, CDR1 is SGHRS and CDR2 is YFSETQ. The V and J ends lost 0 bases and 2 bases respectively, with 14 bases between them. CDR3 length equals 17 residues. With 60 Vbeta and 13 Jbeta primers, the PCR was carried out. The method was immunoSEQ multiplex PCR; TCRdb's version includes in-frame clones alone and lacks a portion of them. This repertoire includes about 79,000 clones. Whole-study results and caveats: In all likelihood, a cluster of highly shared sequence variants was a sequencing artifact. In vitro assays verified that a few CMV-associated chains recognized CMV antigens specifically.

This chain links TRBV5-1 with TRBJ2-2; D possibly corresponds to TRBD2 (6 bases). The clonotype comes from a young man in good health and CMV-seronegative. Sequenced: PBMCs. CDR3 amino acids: CASSLARGGANTGELFF. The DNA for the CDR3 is TGCGCCAGCAGCTTGGCCCGGGGCGGGGCCAACACCGGGGAGCTGTTTTTT. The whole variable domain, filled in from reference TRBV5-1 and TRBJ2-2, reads KAGVTQTPRYLIKTRGQQVTLSCSPISGHRSVSWYQQTPGQGLQFLFEYFSETQRNKGNFPGRFSGRQFSNSRSEMNVSTLELGDSALYLCASSLARGGANTGELFFGEGSRLTVL.